This TCR beta chain appears in the sequencing data of a study of blood T cell repertoires in COVID-19. This clone was counted ten times or more. Recruits, aged roughly 18 to 89 years, lived in 24 US areas. This CDR3 comprises 15 residues. Germline V gene sequence: CDR1 SEHNR, CDR2 FQNEAQ (reference sequence). V lost 1 base and J lost 2, with 6 bases in between. Authors' methods: Estimation of nucleated cell counts was performed using reference gene primer amplification. Some clones are missing from TCRdb's copy, which holds only in-frame ones; the method was immunoSEQ multiplex PCR. Clone size and V and J calls were adopted from that table, with D and trimming inferred from the DNA. The data contain fewer than 250,000 clones, roughly 77% of them singletons.

The V and J genes are TRBV7-9 and TRBJ2-6, with D hard to call. Sequenced: PBMCs or T cells enriched from blood (not recorded which). The TCR was taken from a woman in her fifties or sixties with acute COVID-19. CDR3 residues: CASSLGTAGANVLTF. The CDR3 nucleotides are TGTGCCAGCAGCTTAGGCACGGCTGGGGCCAACGTCCTGACTTTC.